This TCR beta chain stems from a study of T cells in Graves' hyperthyroidism and ophthalmopathy. Amplified TCR beta CDR3 regions derived from RNA transcripts. When the TCR CDR3 underwent first-round RT-PCR, the HTBI primer set was used. TCRdb re-analysed the multiplex PCR reads in MiXCR, keeping a single row per CDR3 protein. The sample includes about 420,000 distinct CDR3 sequences, less than 20% of them seen just once. This clonotype was counted ten times or more. The junction had 4 bases not matched to a gene; V was cut back by 6 bases and J by 4 bases. Germline V CDR1 and CDR2: MRHNA, SNTAGT. The CDR3 length is 13 residues.

V usage is TRBV6-4 and J usage is TRBJ2-3; 7 bases match TRBD1. Sequenced material: blood. The receptor was derived from a young woman with Graves' hyperthyroidism. CDR3 bases: TGTGCCAGCAGGCAACAGGGGTCAGATACGCAGTATTTT. This gives the protein CASRQQGSDTQYF.